One sample yielded the 10 T cell receptor beta chains listed below, sequenced in a study of early stage breast cancer tumors. Measured with immunoSEQ multiplex PCR; TCRdb has only the in-frame clones, and not every one. This table holds 60,000 to 75,000 clones, approximately 80% found once. Sequenced input: blood. These receptors were collected from a person in their 40s with breast cancer.

The chain links TRBV5-6 to TRBJ2-5; D unclear. The germline CDR1 and CDR2 sequences are SGHDT and YYEEEE. The CDR3 covers 13 residues. Trimming shortened V by 6 bases and J by 1 base, and 10 bases separated the two germline ends. The CDR3 spells CASTLPAQETQYF. CDR3 coding DNA: TGTGCCAGCACCCTTCCCGCCCAAGAGACCCAGTACTTC.

CDR3: CASSESWTSGNPGANVLTF. The CDR3 coding sequence is TGTGCCAGCAGTGAAAGCTGGACTAGCGGGAATCCTGGGGCCAACGTCCTGACTTTC. The gene calls are TRBV6-1 and TRBJ2-6, with 12 bases aligning to TRBD2. The J segment lost 2 bases and the V segment lost 2 bases, leaving 7 bases of the junction unmatched. The CDR3 runs to 19 residues. Per germline, CDR1 MNHNS and CDR2 SASEGT.

The CDR3 here is CASNSRQGRSQHF. In DNA form, the CDR3 reads TGTGCCAGCAACTCTCGTCAGGGAAGGTCCCAGCATTTT. This chain links TRBV6-5 with TRBJ1-5; D might be TRBD1 (5 bases). V lost 7 bases and J 11 bases, leaving 18 bases between the germline ends. Germline-derived CDR1 and CDR2 are MNHEY and SVGAGI. The CDR3 is 13 residues long.

The chain combines TRBV9 with TRBJ2-1, with 12 bases aligning to TRBD2. Germline V gene data show CDR1 as SGDLS and CDR2 as YYNGEE. The V and J ends lost 4 bases and 8 bases, in that order; junction bases with no gene match: 16. The CDR3 contains 18 residues. Here the CDR3 reads CASSPRIIGLAGHHEQFF. The CDR3 bases are TGTGCCAGCAGCCCTAGGATTATCGGACTAGCGGGACATCATGAGCAGTTCTTC.

V and J are TRBV28 and TRBJ2-1; TRBD2 aligns across 13 bases. The germline gives CDR1 MDHEN, CDR2 SYDVKM. The V segment lost 8 bases and the J segment 2 bases; nucleotides outside the gene matches: 12. The CDR3 sequence is 18 residues long. In nucleotides, the CDR3 is TGTGCCAGCCCGCCAGGACTAGCGGGAGTGGGGCCCTACAATGAGCAGTTCTTC. Translating it yields CASPPGLAGVGPYNEQFF. The variable domain in full, completed from reference TRBV28 and TRBJ2-1, reads DVKVTQSSRYLVKRTGEKVFLECVQDMDHENMFWYRQDPGLGLRLIYFSYDVKMKEKGDIPEGYSVSREKKERFSLILESASTNQTSMYLCASPPGLAGVGPYNEQFFGPGTRLTVL.

Comments on this clone: A read error may produce the germline difference seen at one junction end. The V call is TRBV28, the J call TRBJ2-1, with D perhaps matching TRBD2 (5 bases). CDR3 size: 15 residues. The germline CDR1 and CDR2 sequences are MDHEN and SYDVKM. The CDR3 spells CASNLAPGSYNEQFF. For the CDR3, the DNA is TGTGCCAGCAATTTAGCGCCAGGTTCGTACAATGAGCAGTTCTTC.

The chain has TRBV2 and TRBJ2-7; D unclear. CDR1 is SNHLY and CDR2 is FYNNEI in the germline V gene. Trimming shortened V by 5 bases and J by 2 bases, and 10 bases separated the two germline ends. The CDR3 is made up of 13 amino acids. This CDR3 is CASSRYVTYEQYF. The CDR3 DNA reads as TGTGCCAGCAGTAGATACGTTACCTACGAGCAGTACTTC.

The gene calls are TRBV6-5 and TRBJ2-3; 10 bases map to TRBD2. Trimming at V came to 5 bases and at J to 3 bases, leaving 2 bases not matched to a gene. The CDR3 consists of 14 residues. The germline V gene encodes CDR1 MNHEY and CDR2 SVGAGI. The CDR3 loop is CASSRLAGTDTQYF. CDR3 bases: TGTGCCAGCAGTAGACTAGCGGGTACAGATACGCAGTATTTT.

The chain uses TRBV7-9 and TRBJ1-2; TRBD1 matches 8 bases. V lost 0 bases to trimming and J lost 7 bases; unmatched junction nucleotides: 7. CDR3 size: 15 residues. Germline CDR1 and CDR2: SEHNR and FQNEAQ (reference sequence). The CDR3 reads CASSLATGELRGYTF. The CDR3 DNA sequence: TGTGCCAGCAGCTTAGCGACAGGGGAATTACGTGGCTACACCTTC.

V is TRBV15 and J is TRBJ2-2; TRBD2 might be the D (6 bases). Trimming removed 6 bases at V and 8 bases at J, with 16 bases between. Germline lookup yields CDR1 LNHNV and CDR2 YYDKDF (reference sequence). The CDR3 extends over 14 amino acids. CDR3: CATSHIGGIGELFF. CDR3 DNA sequence: TGTGCCACCAGTCACATTGGGGGGATAGGGGAGCTGTTTTTT.